A selection of T cell receptor beta chains follows, all from one sample in a study of T-cell reconstitution after alpha-beta-depleted transplantation in children. TCRdb re-derived calls from the PCR reads in MiXCR, one entry per CDR3 protein. Here the sample spans about 170,000 distinct CDR3 sequences, roughly 11% being singletons. Material: PBMCs, obtained before TCRalphabeta/CD19-depleted stem cell transplant. The receptor set was obtained from a boy aged 2 to 10 with acute myeloid leukemia, due to receive a stem cell transplant. The CDR3 runs from the conserved cysteine through the conserved F or W. A D gene is named only where the DNA matches it firmly. Where a row states a size, it is once, few, many or the class of an expanded clone; other rows omit it.

>TRBJ2-1|TRBD2|TRBV2|many
TGTGCCAGCAGGCCCGACTGGACTAGCGGCGACAATGAGCAGTTCTTC
CASRPDWTSGDNEQFF
>TRBJ2-7|TRBD2|TRBV6-5|many
TGTGCCAGCAGTTACGGGCGCGGGAGCTACGAGCAGTACTTC
CASSYGRGSYEQYF
>TRBJ1-5|-|TRBV27|many
TGTGCCAGCAGCATAGCCGGGGGGGTGACGCCCCAGCATTTT
CASSIAGGVTPQHF
>TRBJ2-3|TRBD1|TRBV7-3|many
TGTGCCAGCAGCCTCGGACAGGGCAATTGGGATACGCAGTATTTT
CASSLGQGNWDTQYF
>TRBJ1-5|TRBD1|TRBV6-5|many
TGTGCCAGCAGTTCCACCAAACAGGGGGCGAGTCAGCCCCAGCATTTT
CASSSTKQGASQPQHF
>TRBJ2-4|-|TRBV5-6|many
TGTGCCAGCAGCTTGGGACTCAAGCTAGCCAAAAACATTCAGTACTTC
CASSLGLKLAKNIQYF
>TRBJ2-7|TRBD2|TRBV6-6|many
TGTGCCAGCAGTCCTGGGGGGGACTACGAGCAGTACTTC
CASSPGGDYEQYF
>TRBJ2-7|-|TRBV4-2|-
TGTGCCAGCGGCCCCCGGGACCGATCCTACGAGCAGTACTTC
CASGPRDRSYEQYF
>TRBJ1-1|-|TRBV4-1|many
TGCGCCAGCAGCCAAGATGCAGGGCGGGACACTGAAGCTTTCTTT
CASSQDAGRDTEAFF
>TRBJ1-4|-|TRBV3-1|many
TGTGCCAGCAGCCAAACAACCGGGCACGGAGATGAAAAACTGTTTTTT
CASSQTTGHGDEKLFF
>TRBJ2-1|-|TRBV6-2/TRBV6-3|many
TGTGCCAGCAGTTACGCGTGGGGACGCTTAGATGAGCAGTTCTTC
CASSYAWGRLDEQFF
>TRBJ2-2|-|TRBV28|many
TGTGCCAGCAGTTTATGGTCAGGGGCCGGGGAGCTGTTTTTT
CASSLWSGAGELFF
>TRBJ2-7|TRBD2|TRBV3-1|many
TGTGCCAGCAGCCCGGGACTAGCTGCTGCCTACGAGCAGTACTTC
CASSPGLAAAYEQYF
>TRBJ2-7|TRBD2|TRBV5-1|-
TGCGCCAGCAGCTCCCCGGGGCGGGGGGGCGAGCAGTACTTC
CASSSPGRGGEQYF
>TRBJ1-3|-|TRBV30|many
TGTGCCTGGATCCCCGTAGGTGGAAACACCATATATTTT
CAWIPVGGNTIYF
>TRBJ2-5|-|TRBV12-3/TRBV12-4|many
TGTGCCAGCAGTTTCCTAGCACAAGAGACCCAGTACTTC
CASSFLAQETQYF
>TRBJ2-7|-|TRBV27|many
TGTGCCAGCAGTTTATCAGGGAGCGAGCAGTACTTC
CASSLSGSEQYF
>TRBJ2-3|TRBD2|TRBV7-9|many
TGTGCCAGCAGCCTAGGGGCTAGCGGTGGCGCAGATACGCAGTATTTT
CASSLGASGGADTQYF
>TRBJ2-2|-|TRBV28|few
TGTGCCAGCACCCACGTCAGGGAGAACACCGGGGAGCTGTTTTTT
CASTHVRENTGELFF
>TRBJ2-3|-|TRBV6-2/TRBV6-3|-
TGTGCCAGCAGTTACCGGGGTCCCCCGAACACAGATACGCAGTATTTT
CASSYRGPPNTDTQYF
>TRBJ2-7|TRBD2|TRBV3-1|-
TGTGCCTGCACCCAAGAGTATTTGGCTAGCGGGAAGAGTCCGTACGAGCAGTACTTC
CACTQEYLASGKSPYEQYF
>TRBJ2-5|TRBD2|TRBV3-1|-
TGTGCCAGCACCCCCACTAGCGGGAAGGTGGTCGGCCAAGAGACCCAGTACTTC
CASTPTSGKVVGQETQYF
>TRBJ1-1|-|TRBV6-5|many
TGTGCCAGCAGTTACGATGTAGGGGGGAACACTGAAGCTTTCTTT
CASSYDVGGNTEAFF
>TRBJ1-4|-|TRBV7-9|many
TGTGCCAGCAGCTTATACGGGGGTAGTGAAAAACTGTTTTTT
CASSLYGGSEKLFF
>TRBJ1-5|-|TRBV12-3/TRBV12-4|many
TGTGCCAGCAGTTCCGTTGGCAATCAGCCCCAGCATTTT
CASSSVGNQPQHF
>TRBJ1-1|-|TRBV20-1|many
TGCAGTGTCGGCTGGAGCACTGAAGCTTTCTTT
CSVGWSTEAFF
>TRBJ2-5|TRBD2|TRBV12-3/TRBV12-4|many
TGTGCCAGCAGCCGTGGATTAGCGGGAGGGAAGACCCAGTACTTC
CASSRGLAGGKTQYF
>TRBJ2-3|TRBD2|TRBV5-1|many
TGCGCCAGCAGCCCCCTCGCGGGAGGGCGCGTAGATACGCAGTATTTT
CASSPLAGGRVDTQYF
>TRBJ1-5|TRBD1|TRBV6-5|many
TGTGCCAGCAGTTACCCCGAACTGACAGGGAGCAATCAGCCCCAGCATTTT
CASSYPELTGSNQPQHF
>TRBJ1-1|TRBD1|TRBV29-1|many
TGCAGCGTTGTGAGACAGGGAACAAACACTGAAGCTTTCTTT
CSVVRQGTNTEAFF
>TRBJ2-2|TRBD2|TRBV5-1|many
TGCGCCAGCAGCTTGTTTGGTCCGGGGGGAACGGGTGTCACCGGGGAGCTGTTTTTT
CASSLFGPGGTGVTGELFF
>TRBJ2-7|-|TRBV12-3/TRBV12-4|many
TGTGCCAGCAGTTTAGCGGGAGATCCCTCTATCGAGCAGTACTTC
CASSLAGDPSIEQYF
>TRBJ1-1|-|TRBV14|many
TGTGCCAGCAGCCAAGATGGTTGGAACACTGAAGCTTTCTTT
CASSQDGWNTEAFF
>TRBJ2-1|-|TRBV12-5|many
TGTGCTAGTGGTCCACGGACAGACACAAGGGAGCAGTTCTTC
CASGPRTDTREQFF
>TRBJ2-1|-|TRBV10-2|many
TGCGCCAGCAGTGTAAGCGGAAATTACAATGAGCAGTTCTTC
CASSVSGNYNEQFF
>TRBJ2-2|TRBD2|TRBV28|many
TGTGCCAGCAGTTTACTGAGACTAGCGGGAAACACCGGGGAGCTGTTTTTT
CASSLLRLAGNTGELFF
>TRBJ1-2|-|TRBV12-3/TRBV12-4|many
TGTGCCAGCAGGCCCAGTGTTAACTATGGCTACACCTTC
CASRPSVNYGYTF
>TRBJ2-5|-|TRBV7-2|many
TGTGCCAGCAGCTTAGAACTAGGGGGGACCCAGTACTTC
CASSLELGGTQYF
>TRBJ2-5|TRBD2|TRBV15|many
TGTGCCACCAGCAGACTGACTAGCGGGGCCAAAGAGACCCAGTACTTC
CATSRLTSGAKETQYF
>TRBJ1-1|-|TRBV10-3|many
TGTGCCATCAGTCTTGGGCAAGAGGGGTCCACTGAAGCTTTCTTT
CAISLGQEGSTEAFF
>TRBJ2-1|TRBD2|TRBV6-2/TRBV6-3|few
TGTGCCAGCAGTTACGAGGCTAGCGGGGGGGCATTCCCCTACAATGAGCAGTTCTTC
CASSYEASGGAFPYNEQFF
>TRBJ2-5|TRBD1|TRBV20-1|many
TGCAGTGCTACTCAGGGGGCCCGGAGTGAGACCCAGTACTTC
CSATQGARSETQYF
>TRBJ2-3|TRBD2|TRBV10-3|many
TGTGCCGTGGGAACTAGCGGGAGTAGAGATACGCAGTATTTT
CAVGTSGSRDTQYF
>TRBJ2-1|-|TRBV28|few
TGTGCCAGCAGCTACTCTCTATGGGCGGGTGAGCAGTTCTTC
CASSYSLWAGEQFF
>TRBJ2-5|TRBD1|TRBV11-2|many
TGTGCCAGCAGCGCCGAAACAGGGGTCCAAGAGACCCAGTACTTC
CASSAETGVQETQYF
>TRBJ2-7|TRBD2|TRBV4-1|many
TGCGCCAGCAGCTCCCAGACTAGCGGGGCCTCCTACGAGCAGTACTTC
CASSSQTSGASYEQYF
>TRBJ2-1|TRBD2|TRBV4-1|many
TGCGCCAGCAGCCAAACACCGGGACTAGTGGGCTCCTACAATGAGCAGTTCTTC
CASSQTPGLVGSYNEQFF
>TRBJ1-5|-|TRBV5-1|many
TGCGCCAGCAGCTTGGAGCCTAGCAATCAGCCCCAGCATTTT
CASSLEPSNQPQHF
>TRBJ1-2|-|TRBV20-1|many
TGCAGTGCAACCGGACCCGACAGAGACTATGGCTACACCTTC
CSATGPDRDYGYTF
>TRBJ1-1|TRBD1|TRBV20-1|few
TGCAGTGCTAGAAGACAGGGCAAAGTGACTGAAGCTTTCTTT
CSARRQGKVTEAFF
>TRBJ2-6|-|TRBV4-1|many
TGCGCCAGCAGCCAAGTAGTAGGGGAATCGGGCTCTGGGGCCAACGTCCTGACTTTC
CASSQVVGESGSGANVLTF
>TRBJ2-4|TRBD2|TRBV7-2|many
TGTGCCAGCAGTGCCGGGGGGACAGCCAAAAACATTCAGTACTTC
CASSAGGTAKNIQYF
>TRBJ2-7|-|TRBV3-1|many
TGTGCCAGCAGCCAAGGGGGCTACGAGCAGTACTTC
CASSQGGYEQYF
>TRBJ1-1|-|TRBV20-1|many
TGCAGTGCAGGCACCGGACGGAACACTGAAGCTTTCTTT
CSAGTGRNTEAFF
>TRBJ2-3|TRBD2|TRBV10-3|many
TGTGCCATCAGTGTAGCGGGAGTGGGTGGAGATACGCAGTATTTT
CAISVAGVGGDTQYF
>TRBJ2-2|-|TRBV29-1|many
TGCAGCGCCGCCGGGACGGAGAACACCGGGGAGCTGTTTTTT
CSAAGTENTGELFF
>TRBJ2-5|TRBD2|TRBV20-1|-
TGCAGTGCTAGCCGACAGGGGGATCTAGCGGGAGGGCCATGGTACCAAGAGACCCAGTACTTC
CSASRQGDLAGGPWYQETQYF
>TRBJ1-1|-|TRBV24-1|-
TGTGCCACCCTCCGAAGTCAGAACACTGAAGCTTTCTTT
CATLRSQNTEAFF
>TRBJ2-1|-|TRBV4-1|many
TGCGCCAGCAGCGCGGGACAAATCGGTGAGCAGTTCTTC
CASSAGQIGEQFF
>TRBJ1-1|TRBD1|TRBV5-1|many
TGCGCCAGCAGCTCTAAACGTTTCCCGACAGGGGACACTGAAGCTTTCTTT
CASSSKRFPTGDTEAFF